This is a list of T cell receptor beta chains from one sample in a study of PD-L1 blockade in urothelial cancer. Repertoires were generated with immunoSEQ multiplex PCR, while TCRdb's copy carries only in-frame clones and drops some. The sample records around 80,000 clones, under 95% being singletons. This specimen consisted of PBMCs, obtained around atezolizumab (anti-PD-L1) treatment. The receptors originated from a woman aged 80 or older with urothelial cancer. Each CDR3 is given with its conserved first and last residue. D genes are given only for firm matches. Some rows have no size entry. The others give once, few or many, or a class for an expanded clone.

d_gene | abundance | j_gene | v_gene | CDR3aa | CDR3nt
- | - | TRBJ1-1 | TRBV2 | CASTGPTGPGTEAFF | TGTGCCAGCACCGGACCGACAGGTCCTGGCACTGAAGCTTTCTTT
TRBD1 | - | TRBJ1-5 | TRBV9 | CASSQGQNQPQHF | TGTGCCAGCAGCCAGGGACAGAATCAGCCCCAGCATTTT
- | - | TRBJ1-1 | TRBV20-1 | CSARSGLEAFF | TGCAGTGCTAGATCAGGCCTTGAAGCTTTCTTT
- | - | TRBJ1-4 | TRBV15 | CATSREGLSQPYEKLFF | TGTGCCACCAGCAGAGAGGGACTTTCCCAACCCTATGAAAAACTGTTTTTT
TRBD2 | - | TRBJ2-1 | TRBV19 | CASSRGTSGRRNEQFF | TGTGCCAGTAGTAGAGGGACTAGCGGGCGTAGAAATGAGCAGTTCTTC
TRBD1 | - | TRBJ2-2 | TRBV19 | CASSTGQGLPNTGELFF | TGTGCCAGTAGTACGGGACAGGGGCTACCAAACACCGGGGAGCTGTTTTTT
TRBD2 | once | TRBJ2-3 | TRBV19 | CASSVSGTSGGDTQYF | TGTGCCAGTAGTGTCTCCGGGACTAGCGGGGGAGATACGCAGTATTTT
TRBD1 | - | TRBJ2-2 | TRBV28 | CASRYGQGYTGELFF | TGTGCCAGCAGATACGGACAGGGATACACCGGGGAGCTGTTTTTT
TRBD1 | once | TRBJ1-5 | TRBV7-3 | CASQGAGVNQPQHF | TGTGCCAGTCAGGGGGCGGGAGTCAATCAGCCCCAGCATTTT
TRBD2 | - | TRBJ2-7 | TRBV5-1 | CASSRTMGGGYEQYF | TGCGCCAGCAGCCGCACGATGGGGGGGGGCTACGAGCAGTACTTC
- | - | TRBJ2-3 | TRBV13 | CASTGHSTTDTQYF | TGTGCCAGCACCGGACACTCAACCACAGATACGCAGTATTTT
- | - | TRBJ1-1 | TRBV6-6 | CASSYSILTGRTEAFF | TGTGCCAGCAGTTACTCGATATTAACAGGGAGAACTGAAGCTTTCTTT